Below are 25 T cell receptor beta chains sequenced from a single sample in a study of T-cell memory formation after mild COVID-19 (dated by TCRdb to 2020 to 2023). The library was produced with 5' RACE. Sequencing used an Illumina NovaSeq 6000. TCRdb ran its own pipeline on the public reads, namely fastp trimming at Q25 and MiXCR clone calling, and kept in-frame beta chains. Rows are unified per CDR3 protein, each entry keeping the most common DNA and genes. For this sample the table gives around 470,000 distinct CDR3 sequences, of which 20% were detected only once. Approximately 8.1% of the sample belongs to the ten largest clones. The specimen was PBMCs or a T cell subset sorted from them (not recorded which). The source of these receptors is an adult woman who had mild COVID-19 (a few samples of this study predate the infection). The sample titles of this study are shuffled in the database, so cell type and time point are left out; the donor was told from shared clones.

The chain has TRBV11-2 and TRBJ1-1, with D possibly TRBD1 on 6 matching bases. The V end lost 4 bases, the J end lost 10 bases, and 13 bases lay between the germline ends. There are 12 residues in the CDR3. CDR1 and CDR2 (germline): SGHAT, FQNNGV. For the CDR3, the DNA is TGTGCCAGCAGCTCCCGTGGGACAATAGCTTTCTTT. It codes for CASSSRGTIAFF.

This clonotype appeared a few times. This chain joins TRBV20-1 and TRBJ2-4; D not certain. Trimming removed 4 bases at V and 3 bases at J, with 16 bases between. Germline CDR1 and CDR2: DFQATT and SNEGSKA (reference sequence). The CDR3 length is 15 residues. The CDR3 loop is CSATGLGGYKNIQYF. The CDR3 DNA reads TGCAGTGCTACTGGGCTGGGCGGCTACAAAAACATTCAGTACTTC.

This rearrangement joins TRBV14 to TRBJ2-7, with 11 bases identical to TRBD2. V gave up 3 bases and J gave up 4 bases; unmatched junction bases: 5. Germline values: CDR1 SGHDN, CDR2 FVKESK. CDR3 length equals 15 residues. The chain's CDR3 is CASSQGLADNYEQYF. For the CDR3, the DNA is TGTGCCAGCAGCCAGGGACTAGCGGATAATTACGAGCAGTACTTC.

The rearrangement joins TRBV7-6 to TRBJ2-2, with 9 bases identical to TRBD1. CDR3 length: 17 residues. CDR1 and CDR2 (germline): SGHVS, FNYEAQ. V trimming: 5 bases; J trimming: 2 bases; junction bases outside the gene matches: 9. The CDR3: CASSLSPGQGNTGELFF. CDR3 nucleotide sequence: TGTGCCAGCAGCCTAAGCCCGGGACAGGGTAACACCGGGGAGCTGTTTTTT.

This chain connects TRBV5-1 to TRBJ1-5; D gene ambiguous. Trimming removed 2 bases at V and 2 bases at J, with 8 bases between. The germline V gene has CDR1 SGHRS and CDR2 YFSETQ. This CDR3 region has 14 residues. CDR3 coding DNA: TGCGCCAGCAGCTTCGGTATGGGCAATCAGCCCCAGCATTTT. It yields the protein CASSFGMGNQPQHF.

The V gene is TRBV4-1, the J gene TRBJ1-2, with D unresolved. The V end was cut by 2 bases, the J end by 6 bases, with 16 bases between. There are 15 residues in the CDR3. Germline V gene data show CDR1 as MGHRA and CDR2 as YSYEKL. The CDR3 DNA reads as TGCGCCAGCAGCCAACGGTCCGGAGGCAAGGATGGCTACACCTTC. Translation gives CASSQRSGGKDGYTF.

As regards this clonotype: An end of the junction differs from the germline gene, which may be a read error. The chain links TRBV28 to TRBJ1-2; 8 nucleotides line up with TRBD1. The CDR3 extends over 11 amino acids. Germline V gives CDR1 MDHEN, CDR2 SYDVKM. CDR3 region: CASSAPGQVHF. The CDR3 DNA is TGTGCCAGCAGTGCACCGGGACAGGTCCACTTC.

This chain connects TRBV11-1 to TRBJ2-4; tentatively, D is TRBD2 (6 bases). Germline CDR1 and CDR2: SGHAT and FQDESV (reference sequence). V gave up 3 bases and J gave up 4 bases, with 13 bases separating them. This CDR3 region has 15 residues. The CDR3 loop is CASSLDYDPKNIQYF. The CDR3 bases are TGTGCCAGCAGCTTGGACTACGACCCTAAAAACATTCAGTACTTC.

This clonotype was counted only a few times. The chain links TRBV7-2 to TRBJ2-2; perhaps D is TRBD1 or TRBD2 (5 bases each). CDR1 and CDR2 from the germline V gene are SGHTA and FQGNSA. CDR3 length equals 14 residues. Deletions cut 1 base from V and 6 bases from J, with 9 bases between. For the CDR3, the DNA is TGTGCCAGCAGCTTAGGGGGACCCGCCGGGGAGCTGTTTTTT. Residues: CASSLGGPAGELFF.

V usage is TRBV2 and J usage is TRBJ2-7; D possibly uses TRBD1 or TRBD2 (5 bases each). V lost 7 bases and J 0 bases, leaving 16 bases between the germline ends. The CDR3 extends over 15 amino acids. Germline CDR1 SNHLY, CDR2 FYNNEI. The CDR3 spells CASIGTGLFSYEQYF. The CDR3 DNA reads TGTGCCAGCATAGGTACGGGGCTGTTCTCCTACGAGCAGTACTTC.

This clonotype showed up just a few times. V usage is TRBV3-1 and J usage is TRBJ2-7, with 7 bases matching TRBD1. The length of the CDR3 is 12 residues. The V gene's germline CDR1 is LGHDT and CDR2 YNNKEL (reference sequence). V lost 1 base and J lost 9; bases outside the gene matches: 3. This chain's CDR3 is CASSQGQGTQYF. The DNA for the CDR3 is TGTGCCAGCAGCCAAGGACAGGGTACGCAGTACTTC.

The chain joins TRBV29-1 to TRBJ2-7; D is perhaps TRBD2 (7 bases). The CDR3 has 11 amino acids. CDR1 is SQVTM and CDR2 is ANQGSEA in the germline V gene. Trimming took 6 bases from V and 6 from J, leaving 12 bases between them. CDR3 sequence reads: CSVGGLGEQYF. In nucleotides, the CDR3 is TGCAGCGTGGGGGGGCTGGGCGAGCAGTACTTC.

This chain links TRBV29-1 with TRBJ2-7, with D hard to call. Germline V gives CDR1 SQVTM, CDR2 ANQGSEA. The V gene lost 4 bases and the J gene lost 2 bases, with 12 bases spanning the gap. This CDR3 contains 13 residues. In DNA form, the CDR3 reads TGCAGCGTTGTTGGTATTTCCACCTACGAGCAGTACTTC. It encodes CSVVGISTYEQYF.

In its sample, this clonotype was seen a few times. The chain recombines TRBV3-1 with TRBJ2-7; tentatively, D is TRBD1 (5 bases). The CDR3 runs 16 residues. Germline V lookup: CDR1 LGHDT, CDR2 YNNKEL (reference sequence). The V end was cut by 1 base, the J end by 3 bases, with 16 bases between. This CDR3 is CASSQVGAGKGYEQYF. The CDR3 DNA reads as TGTGCCAGCAGCCAAGTTGGGGCAGGGAAGGGCTACGAGCAGTACTTC.

This clonotype was seen a single time. The chain uses TRBV6-2 or TRBV6-3 and TRBJ1-5; TRBD1 matches at 7 bases. The CDR3 runs 14 residues. J gave up 4 bases and V 1 base, and 1 base lay outside the gene matches. Germline CDR1 is MNHEY and CDR2 is SVGEGT. Here the CDR3 reads CASSYWDRNQPQHF. Here the CDR3 DNA reads TGTGCCAGCAGTTACTGGGACAGAAATCAGCCCCAGCATTTT.

This rearrangement joins TRBV4-2 to TRBJ2-2, with D possibly being TRBD2 (5 bases). Germline CDR1 LGHNA, CDR2 YNFKEQ. This CDR3 comprises 16 residues. V lost 5 bases and J lost 6, with 19 bases in between. DNA for the CDR3: TGTGCCAGCAGCTCGGATGGAGGAATTTTCGCCGGGGAGCTGTTTTTT. Its protein product is CASSSDGGIFAGELFF.

This clonotype has only a few counts. This chain links TRBV10-3 with TRBJ2-3; tentative D call: TRBD1 (6 bases). Germline assignment: CDR1 ENHRY and CDR2 SYGVKD. V gave up 3 bases and J gave up 4 bases, with 17 bases separating them. The CDR3 is made up of 16 amino acids. This CDR3 is CAISDHQGRSADTQYF. The CDR3 region has the DNA TGTGCCATCAGTGACCATCAGGGGCGTTCGGCAGATACGCAGTATTTT.

This clonotype was counted only a few times. The J gene is TRBJ2-3, the V gene TRBV7-2, with D tentatively TRBD1 or TRBD2 (5 bases each). Trimming took 1 base from V and 6 from J, leaving 11 bases between them. The CDR3 loop spans 14 amino acids. CDR1 is SGHTA, CDR2 FQGNSA, per germline. CDR3 nucleotides: TGTGCCAGCAGCTTAGTTGGTGGGGGTGATACGCAGTATTTT. It codes for CASSLVGGGDTQYF.

This sequence joins TRBV20-1 and TRBJ1-2; 7 bases agree with TRBD1. The ends lost 5 bases at V and 6 bases at J; junction bases unmatched: 12. This CDR3 comprises 14 residues. Germline V gene data show CDR1 as DFQATT and CDR2 as SNEGSKA (reference sequence). The CDR3 DNA reads TGCAGTGCTCCTCAGGGGGGGCTGTTGAATGGCTACACCTTC. Protein product: CSAPQGGLLNGYTF.

This chain uses TRBV7-2 with TRBJ1-2, with D unresolved. Germline CDR1 and CDR2: SGHTA and FQGNSA. The CDR3 runs 15 residues. V was clipped by 5 bases and J by 1 base, with 14 bases between them. This CDR3 reads CASSPEGTNNYGYTF. CDR3 coding DNA: TGTGCCAGCAGCCCCGAGGGCACCAATAACTATGGCTACACCTTC.

V usage is TRBV10-3 and J usage is TRBJ2-7, with 8 bases aligning to TRBD1. The CDR3 sequence is 17 residues long. CDR1 and CDR2 from the germline V gene are ENHRY and SYGVKD. Trimming removed 2 bases from V and 0 bases from J; junction bases left unmatched: 9. CDR3 coding DNA: TGTGCCATCAGTGAGGCACGACGGGACAGGAGCTCCTACGAGCAGTACTTC. Protein sequence: CAISEARRDRSSYEQYF.

This clonotype was detected a few times. This chain joins TRBV25-1 and TRBJ2-2; D possibly corresponds to TRBD1 (6 bases). Germline V gene sequence: CDR1 MGHDK, CDR2 SYGVNS. The CDR3 totals 14 residues. V lost 7 bases and J lost 0, with 9 bases in between. The DNA of the CDR3 is TGTGCCAGCACGACAGGCCCGAACACCGGGGAGCTGTTTTTT. As protein: CASTTGPNTGELFF.

This clonotype was picked up many times. This rearrangement joins TRBV7-8 to TRBJ2-1; D is possibly TRBD1 (6 bases). CDR1 SGHVS and CDR2 FQNEAQ come from the germline V gene. Trimming left V 5 bases short and J 16 bases short, with 18 bases between. The CDR3 extends over 12 amino acids. CDR3 region: CASSLTGIELFF. The CDR3 bases are TGTGCCAGCAGCCTAACAGGGATTGAACTTTTCTTC.

The CDR3 DNA reads TGTGCCAGCAGATGGCTAGCGGGAGATCGGAATGAGCAGTTCTTC. Translating gives CASRWLAGDRNEQFF. V and J are TRBV12-3 or TRBV12-4 and TRBJ2-1; 10 positions match TRBD2. The J segment lost 7 bases and the V segment lost 6 bases, leaving 9 bases of the junction unmatched. The CDR3 has 15 residues.

This clonotype was found a few times. V and J are TRBV4-1 and TRBJ1-4; D gene ambiguous. Germline lookup yields CDR1 MGHRA and CDR2 YSYEKL. V lost 5 bases, J lost 7 bases, and 8 bases lay in between. This CDR3 contains 12 residues. CDR3 residues: CASSYDGEKLFF. The CDR3 DNA reads as TGCGCCAGCAGCTACGACGGTGAAAAACTGTTTTTT.